This T cell receptor beta chain was retrieved from a study of CD8 T cells in Susac syndrome. RNA totalling about 0.5 to 1 ug underwent reverse transcription with random hexamers. TCRdb itself ran the immunoSEQ multiplex PCR reads through MiXCR, one entry per CDR3 protein. The repertoire holds roughly 100,000 distinct CDR3 sequences, with roughly 94% as singletons. In the case of this clonotype: Antigen specificity is unknown.

General study results and limits: Across the total CD8+ repertoires, sixteen Susac-specific public clones were found. The CD8+ TEMRA repertoires yielded 5 or 6 such clones. CD8+ clonal expansion in Susac peaked in TEMRA cells and active patients.

TCR beta sequencing was performed on blood CD8+ and CD4+ T cells. Negative isolation was used for CD8+ and CD4+ T cells, and FACS enrichment was applied to TEMRA cells. The receptor was derived from a human donor with Susac syndrome. Material for sequencing was CD8+ T cells from PBMCs.

The CDR3 loop is CASSQGNDEQYF. The CDR3 DNA reads TGTGCCAGCAGCCAAGGAAACGACGAGCAGTACTTC. The chain is built from TRBV14 and TRBJ2-7; D is undetermined. This CDR3 spans 12 amino acids. The ends were cut back, 1 base at V and 5 bases at J, with 6 bases in the middle. The V gene's germline CDR1 is SGHDN and CDR2 FVKESK.